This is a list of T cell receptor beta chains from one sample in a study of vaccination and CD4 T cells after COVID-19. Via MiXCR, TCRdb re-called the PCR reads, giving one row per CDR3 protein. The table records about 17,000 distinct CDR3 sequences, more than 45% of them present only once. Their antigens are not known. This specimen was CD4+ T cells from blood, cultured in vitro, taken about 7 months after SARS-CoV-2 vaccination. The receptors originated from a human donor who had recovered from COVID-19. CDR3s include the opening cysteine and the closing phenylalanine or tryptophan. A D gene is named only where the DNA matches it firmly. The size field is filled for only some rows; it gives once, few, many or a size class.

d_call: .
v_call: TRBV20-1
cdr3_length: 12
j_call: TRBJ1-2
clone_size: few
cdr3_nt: TGCAGTGCTAGAGAGGACAGCTATGGCTACACCTTC
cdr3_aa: CSAREDSYGYTF

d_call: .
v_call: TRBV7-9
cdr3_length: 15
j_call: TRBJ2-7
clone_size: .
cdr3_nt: TGTGCCAGCAGCTTAGTTACGTTTGGGTCTGGCGAGCAGTACTTC
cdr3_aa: CASSLVTFGSGEQYF

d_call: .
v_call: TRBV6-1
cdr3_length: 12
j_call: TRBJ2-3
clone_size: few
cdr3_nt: TGTGCCAGCAGGACGGGGAACTCATGGCAGTATTTT
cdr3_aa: CASRTGNSWQYF

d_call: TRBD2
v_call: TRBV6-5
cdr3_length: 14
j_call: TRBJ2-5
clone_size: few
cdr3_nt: TGTGCCAGCAGTTACTGGGGGGGCCAAGAGACCCAGTACTTC
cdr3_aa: CASSYWGGQETQYF

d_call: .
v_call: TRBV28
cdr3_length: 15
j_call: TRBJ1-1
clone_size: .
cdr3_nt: TGTGCCAGCAGTTTAGTTCGGGCGGGGGGCACTGAAGCTTTCTTT
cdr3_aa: CASSLVRAGGTEAFF

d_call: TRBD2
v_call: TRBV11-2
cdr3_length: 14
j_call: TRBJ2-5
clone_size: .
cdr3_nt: TGTGCCAGCAGCTTCACTAGCGGCCAAGAGACCCAGTACTTC
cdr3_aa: CASSFTSGQETQYF

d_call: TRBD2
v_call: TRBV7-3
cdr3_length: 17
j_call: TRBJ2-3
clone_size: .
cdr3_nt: TGTGCCAGCAGTCTGACTAGCGGGAGAGTCGGCACAGATACGCAGTATTTT
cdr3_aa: CASSLTSGRVGTDTQYF

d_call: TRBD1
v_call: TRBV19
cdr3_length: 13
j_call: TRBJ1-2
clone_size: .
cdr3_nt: TGTGCCAGTAGTACAGGGGGCAGTTATGGCTACACCTTC
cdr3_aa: CASSTGGSYGYTF

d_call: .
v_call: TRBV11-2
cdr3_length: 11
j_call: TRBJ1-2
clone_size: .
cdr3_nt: TGTGCCAGCAGCCCGGGGGCTACCCCTACATTC
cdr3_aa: CASSPGATPTF

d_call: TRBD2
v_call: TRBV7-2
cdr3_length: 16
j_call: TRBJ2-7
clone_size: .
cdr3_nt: TGTGCCAGCAGCTTACGGACTAGCGGGAGTATTACCGAGCAGTACTTC
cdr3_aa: CASSLRTSGSITEQYF

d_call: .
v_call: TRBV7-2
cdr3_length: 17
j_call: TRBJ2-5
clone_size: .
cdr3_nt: TGTGCCAGCAGCTTAGCACCCCGCCGGGCCATCCAAGAGACCCAGTACTTC
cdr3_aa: CASSLAPRRAIQETQYF

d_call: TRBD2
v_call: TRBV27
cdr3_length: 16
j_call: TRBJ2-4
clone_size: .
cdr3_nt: TGTGCCAGCAGTTCACATGGGACTAGCGGGAGTGACATTCAGTACTTC
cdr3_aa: CASSSHGTSGSDIQYF

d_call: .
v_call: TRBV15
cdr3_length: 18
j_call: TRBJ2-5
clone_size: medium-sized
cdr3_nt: TGTGCCACCAGCAGGACGGGGCGGTTTGGGGGCGAAATGGAGACCCAGTACTTC
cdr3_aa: CATSRTGRFGGEMETQYF

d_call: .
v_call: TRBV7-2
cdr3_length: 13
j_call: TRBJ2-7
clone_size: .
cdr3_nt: TGTGCCAGCAGCTTAGCTGTCTACTACGAGCAGTACTTC
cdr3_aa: CASSLAVYYEQYF

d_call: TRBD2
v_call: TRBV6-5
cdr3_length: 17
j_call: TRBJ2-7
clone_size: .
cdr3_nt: TGTGCCAGCAGTTCTAGGGCGCCTAGCGGGGAAGGGGTCGAGCAGTACTTC
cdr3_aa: CASSSRAPSGEGVEQYF

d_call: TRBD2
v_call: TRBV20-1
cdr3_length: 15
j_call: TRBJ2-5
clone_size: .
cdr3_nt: TGCAGTGCAAAGGCGGGACTAACGTACCAAGAGACCCAGTACTTC
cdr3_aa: CSAKAGLTYQETQYF

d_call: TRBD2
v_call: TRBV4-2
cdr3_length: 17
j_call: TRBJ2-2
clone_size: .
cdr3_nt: TGTGCCAGCAGCCAAGGGACTAGCGGGAGGTATACCGAGGAGCTGTTTTTT
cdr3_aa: CASSQGTSGRYTEELFF

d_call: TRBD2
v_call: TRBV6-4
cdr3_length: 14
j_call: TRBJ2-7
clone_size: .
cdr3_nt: TGTGCCAGCAAAACGGGACTAGCGGGAGACGAGCAGTACTTC
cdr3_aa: CASKTGLAGDEQYF

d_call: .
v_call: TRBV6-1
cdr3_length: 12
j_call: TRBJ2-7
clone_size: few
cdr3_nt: TGTGCCAGCAGTCCCACAGGGTACGAGCAGTACTTC
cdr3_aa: CASSPTGYEQYF

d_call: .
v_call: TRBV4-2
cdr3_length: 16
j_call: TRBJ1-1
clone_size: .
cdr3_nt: TGTGCCAGCAGCCAAGACGGGGCAGGATTGAACACTGAAGCTTTCTTT
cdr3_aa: CASSQDGAGLNTEAFF

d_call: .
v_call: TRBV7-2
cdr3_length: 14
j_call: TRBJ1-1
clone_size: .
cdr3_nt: TGTGCCAGCAGACAACAGGGCGGAACTGGTGAAGCTTTCTTT
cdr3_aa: CASRQQGGTGEAFF

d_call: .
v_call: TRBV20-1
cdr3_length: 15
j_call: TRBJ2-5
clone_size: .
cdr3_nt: TGCAGTGCCCCCCCGGCGCGCAGCTCTAAAGAGACCCAGTACTTC
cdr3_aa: CSAPPARSSKETQYF

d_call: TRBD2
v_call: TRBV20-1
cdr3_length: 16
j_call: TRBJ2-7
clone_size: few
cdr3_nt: TGCAGTGCTAGAGAGCATCACGCGGGGGGATCCTACGAGCAGTACTTC
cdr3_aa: CSAREHHAGGSYEQYF

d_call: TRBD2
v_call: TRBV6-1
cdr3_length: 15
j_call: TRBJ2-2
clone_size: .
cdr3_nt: TGTGCCAGCAGTGTCGGGGGGGCGGGGACCGGGGAGCTGTTTTTT
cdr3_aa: CASSVGGAGTGELFF

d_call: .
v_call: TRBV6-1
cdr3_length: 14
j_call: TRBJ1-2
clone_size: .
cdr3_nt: TGTGCCAGCAGTGACAGGGCCACCTACTATGGCTACACCTTC
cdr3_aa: CASSDRATYYGYTF

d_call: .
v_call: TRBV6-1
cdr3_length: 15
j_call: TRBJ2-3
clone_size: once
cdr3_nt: TGTGCCACCCGGGATCCGGGGGGCAGCACAGATACGCAGTATTTT
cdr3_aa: CATRDPGGSTDTQYF

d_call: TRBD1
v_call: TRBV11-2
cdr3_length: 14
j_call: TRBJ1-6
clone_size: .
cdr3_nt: TGTGCCAGCAGCTTGGGACAGAGAGTTTCACCCCTCCACTTT
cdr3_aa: CASSLGQRVSPLHF

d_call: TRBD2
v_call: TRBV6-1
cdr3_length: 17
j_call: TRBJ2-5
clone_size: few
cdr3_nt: TGTGCCAGCAGTCCCCTTGCGGGGGGACTTTACCAAGAGACCCAGTACTTC
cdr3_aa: CASSPLAGGLYQETQYF

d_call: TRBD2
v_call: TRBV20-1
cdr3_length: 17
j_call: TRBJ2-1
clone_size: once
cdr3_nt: TGCAGTGCTAGGCTAGCGGGGGGCCGGAGCTCCTACAATGAGCAGTTCTTC
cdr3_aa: CSARLAGGRSSYNEQFF

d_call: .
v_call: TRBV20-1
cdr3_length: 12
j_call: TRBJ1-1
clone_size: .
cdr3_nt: TGCAGTGGAGGAGGACCGAACACTGAAGCTTTCTTT
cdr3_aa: CSGGGPNTEAFF

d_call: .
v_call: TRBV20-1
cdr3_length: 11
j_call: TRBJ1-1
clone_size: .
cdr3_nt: TGCAGTGCTAAGGTAGCTACTGAAGCTTTCTTT
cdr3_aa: CSAKVATEAFF

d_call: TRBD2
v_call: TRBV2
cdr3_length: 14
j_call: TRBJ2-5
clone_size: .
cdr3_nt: TGTGCCAGCAGCAACTTACTAGCGACGGAGACCCAGTACTTC
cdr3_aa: CASSNLLATETQYF

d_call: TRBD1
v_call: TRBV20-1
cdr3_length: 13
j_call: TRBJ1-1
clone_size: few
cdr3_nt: TGCAGTGCTCCAAACAGGGGCTCGACTGAAGCTTTCTTT
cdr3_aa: CSAPNRGSTEAFF

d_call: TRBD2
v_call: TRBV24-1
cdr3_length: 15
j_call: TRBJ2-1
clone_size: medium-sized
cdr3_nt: TGTGCCACCAGTGACCCGGGGGGAGCGGGAGTAGAGCAGTTCTTC
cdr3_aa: CATSDPGGAGVEQFF

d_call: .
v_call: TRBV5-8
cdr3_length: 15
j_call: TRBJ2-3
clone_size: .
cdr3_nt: TGTGCCAGCAGCTTCGACCTAGGAGCCTCAGATACGCAGTATTTT
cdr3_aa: CASSFDLGASDTQYF

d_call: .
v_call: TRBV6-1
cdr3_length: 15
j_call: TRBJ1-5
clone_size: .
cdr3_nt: TGTGCCAGCAGCTTGGGGGACGGGGTTGGTCAGCCCCAGCATTTT
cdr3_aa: CASSLGDGVGQPQHF

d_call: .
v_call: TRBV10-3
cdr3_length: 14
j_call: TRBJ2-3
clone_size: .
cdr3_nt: TGTGCCATCAGTGAGTCAGGACCCGGGGATACGCAGTATTTT
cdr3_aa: CAISESGPGDTQYF

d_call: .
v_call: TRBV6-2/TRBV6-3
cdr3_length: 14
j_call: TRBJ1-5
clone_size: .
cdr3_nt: TGTGCCAGCAGTTACGTTCAAGGAGATCAGCCCCAGCATTTT
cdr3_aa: CASSYVQGDQPQHF